In its sample, the clone carrying this T cell receptor (beta chain) was seen a few times. The target antigen is unknown. This sample is drawn from a study of T cells in Graves' hyperthyroidism and ophthalmopathy. General study results and limits: The model made its ophthalmopathy prediction, and onset followed a median roughly six months later. Ophthalmopathy was told apart from stable hyperthyroidism by a 13 V-J model.

Patients counted as stable if ophthalmopathy did not develop within 18 months. The study based diagnoses on clinical symptoms, serum thyroxine and TRAb, thyroid ultrasound and orbital computed tomography. TCR beta CDR3 region amplification was performed from RNA transcripts. With the HTBI primer set, the TCR CDR3 went through a first round of RT-PCR. MiXCR was run by TCRdb on the multiplex PCR reads, yielding one entry per CDR3 protein. This table holds about 560,000 distinct CDR3 sequences, 16% found once. The CDR3 length is 16 residues. The germline CDR1 and CDR2 sequences are MNHNS and SASEGT. The V segment lost 5 bases and the J segment 2 bases; nucleotides outside the gene matches: 9.

Material: blood. This rearrangement joins TRBV6-1 to TRBJ2-3; TRBD1 aligns across 8 bases. The source is a woman aged 18-30 years with Graves' hyperthyroidism. CDR3 coding DNA: TGTGCCAGCAGTAACCCGTGGGGACAGGACACAGATACGCAGTATTTT. It specifies CASSNPWGQDTDTQYF.